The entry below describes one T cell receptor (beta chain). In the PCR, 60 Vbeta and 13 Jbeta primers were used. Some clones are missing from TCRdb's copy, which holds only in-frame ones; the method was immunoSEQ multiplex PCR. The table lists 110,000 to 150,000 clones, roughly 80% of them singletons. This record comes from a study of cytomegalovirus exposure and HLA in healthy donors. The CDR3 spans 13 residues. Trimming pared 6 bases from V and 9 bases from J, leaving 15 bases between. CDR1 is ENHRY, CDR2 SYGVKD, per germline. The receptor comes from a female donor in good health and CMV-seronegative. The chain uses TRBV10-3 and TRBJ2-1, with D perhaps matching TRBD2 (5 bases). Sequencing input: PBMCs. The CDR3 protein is CAISQPPGIEQFF. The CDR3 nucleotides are TGTGCCATCAGCCAACCGCCGGGGATTGAGCAGTTCTTC.